The clone carrying this T cell receptor (beta chain) has just one count. Its antigen is currently unknown. This specimen comes from a study of T cell responses to AZD1222 COVID-19 vaccine. General study results and limits: Repertoire sampling happened only post peak T cell response. Females outnumbered males among donors, who were mostly white British; clonal diversity was possibly underestimated. Increased Spike-specific TCR breadth and depth were observed after two AZD1222 doses. Only 5 to 7 AZD1222 recipients tested seropositive at baseline.

The table came from immunoSEQ multiplex PCR; TCRdb's copy has only in-frame clones and leaves some out. The sample lists 130,000 to 150,000 clones; approximately 78% were seen once. The receptor's source is an adult in good health. The sequencing here drew on peripheral blood, taken on day 0 of MenACWY control vaccination.

For the CDR3, the DNA is TGTGCTAGTAGGGTGGGGGCGAACACTGAAGCTTTCTTT. Encoded protein: CASRVGANTEAFF. V gene TRBV12-5 combines with J gene TRBJ1-1; TRBD1 is a possible D gene (6 bases). V lost 8 bases and J 1 base, leaving 11 bases between the germline ends. The germline V gene has CDR1 LGHNT and CDR2 FRNRAP. CDR3 length: 13 amino acids.